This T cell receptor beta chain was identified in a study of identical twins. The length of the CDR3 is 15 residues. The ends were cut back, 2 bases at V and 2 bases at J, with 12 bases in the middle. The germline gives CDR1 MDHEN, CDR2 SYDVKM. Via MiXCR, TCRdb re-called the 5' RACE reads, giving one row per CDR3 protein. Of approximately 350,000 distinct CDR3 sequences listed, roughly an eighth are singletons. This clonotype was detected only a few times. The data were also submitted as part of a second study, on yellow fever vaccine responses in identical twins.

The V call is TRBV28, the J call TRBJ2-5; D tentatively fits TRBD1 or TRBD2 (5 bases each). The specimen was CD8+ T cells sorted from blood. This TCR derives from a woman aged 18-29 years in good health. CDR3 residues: CASSLGASQQETQYF. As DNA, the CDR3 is TGTGCCAGCAGTTTAGGGGCTAGCCAACAAGAGACCCAGTACTTC.